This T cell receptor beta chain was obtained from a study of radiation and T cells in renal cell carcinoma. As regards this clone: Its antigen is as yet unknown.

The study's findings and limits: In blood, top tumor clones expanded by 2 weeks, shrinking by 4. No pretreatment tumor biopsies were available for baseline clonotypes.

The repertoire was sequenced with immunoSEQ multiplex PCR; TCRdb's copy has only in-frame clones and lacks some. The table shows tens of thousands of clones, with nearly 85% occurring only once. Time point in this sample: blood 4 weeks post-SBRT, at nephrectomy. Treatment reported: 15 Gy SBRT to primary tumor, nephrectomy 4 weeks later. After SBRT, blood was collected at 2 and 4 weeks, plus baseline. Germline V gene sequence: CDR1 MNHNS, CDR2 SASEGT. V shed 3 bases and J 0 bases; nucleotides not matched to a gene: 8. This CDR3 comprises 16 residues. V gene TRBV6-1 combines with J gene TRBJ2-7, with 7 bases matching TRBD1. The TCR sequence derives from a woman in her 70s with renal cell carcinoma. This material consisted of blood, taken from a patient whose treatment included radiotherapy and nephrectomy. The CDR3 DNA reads TGTGCCAGCAGTGAGGGACAGCAACCGGGCTCCTACGAGCAGTACTTC. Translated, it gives CASSEGQQPGSYEQYF.